Listed below are T cell receptor beta chains from one sample, sequenced in a study of shared clonotypes between healthy human individuals. Sequencing was performed with immunoSEQ multiplex PCR; in TCRdb, only in-frame clones are kept and a portion is missing. Altogether about 2.1 million clones are present, approximately 92% being singletons, with the ten largest covering over 1.5%. Sequencing was done on a sample of naive CD8+ T cells from PBMCs. These receptors came from a man between 18 and 35 years old in good health. Some clones in this sample may be carry-over from other donors' samples. Both conserved end residues are part of each CDR3. D genes are given only for firm matches. Expanded clones are given a class, and other clones once, few, many or no size at all.

J | D | V | size | CDR3 | DNA
TRBJ2-2 | TRBD1 | TRBV15 | once | CATSKTGQTGELFF | TGTGCCACCAGCAAGACGGGACAGACCGGGGAGCTGTTTTTT
TRBJ2-3 | - | TRBV10-2 | once | CASSEKLFRGGPTDTQYF | TGCGCCAGCAGTGAGAAATTATTTCGTGGGGGGCCGACAGATACGCAGTATTTT
TRBJ2-5 | - | TRBV6-6 | - | CASTPFRATGETQYF | TGTGCCAGCACTCCTTTCCGGGCTACGGGAGAGACCCAGTACTTC
TRBJ2-2 | - | TRBV19 | - | CASSVGVPGELFF | TGTGCCAGTAGTGTTGGGGTCCCCGGGGAGCTGTTTTTT
TRBJ2-7 | - | TRBV28 | - | CASRTGAGYEQYF | TGTGCCAGCAGGACCGGGGCGGGATACGAGCAGTACTTC
TRBJ2-1 | TRBD1 | TRBV10-3 | - | CAIRPTGVADNEQFF | TGTGCCATCAGACCGACAGGGGTAGCGGACAATGAGCAGTTCTTC
TRBJ2-1 | - | TRBV19 | - | CASSPSSAFSYNEQFF | TGTGCCAGTAGCCCGTCGAGCGCCTTCTCCTACAATGAGCAGTTCTTC
TRBJ1-1 | - | TRBV9 | few | CASSVDGDTEAFF | TGTGCCAGCAGCGTAGATGGGGACACTGAAGCTTTCTTT
TRBJ2-5 | - | TRBV7-9 | - | CASRGGQAQETQYF | TGTGCCAGCCGAGGGGGGCAGGCCCAAGAGACCCAGTACTTC
TRBJ2-7 | TRBD1 | TRBV7-6 | - | CASSSLGQGAAEQYF | TGTGCCAGCAGCTCACTCGGGCAGGGGGCGGCCGAGCAGTACTTC
TRBJ2-7 | - | TRBV5-1 | - | CASSSRDNYEQYF | TGCGCCAGCAGCTCACGGGACAACTACGAGCAGTACTTC
TRBJ2-7 | TRBD2 | TRBV4-1 | - | CASSQLAGPYEQYF | TGCGCCAGCAGCCAACTAGCGGGACCCTACGAGCAGTACTTC
TRBJ2-1 | TRBD2 | TRBV4-1 | - | CATHSGTGGGDEQFF | TGCGCCACCCATAGCGGGACTGGGGGCGGGGATGAGCAGTTCTTC
TRBJ2-1 | - | TRBV9 | - | CASSSQRGWANNEQFF | TGTGCCAGCAGCTCCCAGAGGGGCTGGGCCAACAATGAGCAGTTCTTC
TRBJ2-1 | TRBD2 | TRBV9 | - | CASSVSGRGGNEQFF | TGTGCCAGCAGCGTGAGCGGGAGAGGTGGAAATGAGCAGTTCTTC
TRBJ1-1 | TRBD1 | TRBV6-5 | - | CASRGGQGIAEAFF | TGTGCCAGCAGGGGGGGACAGGGGATCGCTGAAGCTTTCTTT
TRBJ2-1 | TRBD2 | TRBV6-5 | - | CASSSSGRPLTEQFF | TGTGCCAGCAGTTCTAGCGGGAGACCCCTAACTGAGCAGTTCTTC
TRBJ1-1 | - | TRBV5-1 | - | CASSLVPQLGTEAFF | TGCGCCAGCAGCTTGGTCCCTCAGTTGGGCACTGAAGCTTTCTTT
TRBJ2-5 | - | TRBV19 | - | CASSMGARTEETQYF | TGTGCCAGTAGTATGGGGGCCCGGACAGAAGAGACCCAGTACTTC
TRBJ2-7 | TRBD2 | TRBV6-5 | - | CASTSPPSGVYEQYF | TGTGCCAGCACCAGTCCCCCTAGCGGGGTGTACGAGCAGTACTTC
TRBJ2-7 | - | TRBV6-1 | - | CASMLTSTITYEQYF | TGTGCCAGCATGTTGACCTCGACAATTACCTACGAGCAGTACTTC
TRBJ2-3 | - | TRBV5-6 | once | CASIKWLALDTQYF | TGTGCCAGCATAAAGTGGCTCGCGCTGGATACGCAGTATTTT
TRBJ2-7 | - | TRBV27 | few | CASSLGAGTYEQYF | TGTGCCAGCAGTTTAGGGGCGGGAACCTACGAGCAGTACTTC
TRBJ2-2 | TRBD2 | TRBV7-9 | - | CASGGGLAGVTGELFF | TGTGCCAGCGGCGGGGGACTAGCGGGAGTAACCGGGGAGCTGTTTTTT
TRBJ2-1 | - | TRBV13 | - | CASSLAGALDNEQFF | TGTGCCAGCAGCTTAGCGGGGGCGCTCGACAATGAGCAGTTCTTC
TRBJ2-7 | - | TRBV5-1 | - | CASSGEQGWEQYF | TGCGCCAGCAGCGGAGAACAGGGATGGGAGCAGTACTTC
TRBJ2-7 | - | TRBV6-5 | - | CASSQPGDLVEQYF | TGTGCCAGCAGTCAGCCGGGGGATCTGGTCGAGCAGTACTTC
TRBJ1-1 | - | TRBV7-9 | - | CASSLKGGANTEAFF | TGTGCCAGCAGCTTAAAGGGGGGTGCGAACACTGAAGCTTTCTTT
TRBJ1-1 | - | TRBV5-8 | - | CASSLWFQGMNTEAFF | TGTGCCAGCAGCTTGTGGTTCCAGGGGATGAACACTGAAGCTTTCTTT
TRBJ2-1 | - | TRBV7-8 | - | CASSPGRNNEQFF | TGTGCCAGCAGCCCCGGGCGGAACAATGAGCAGTTCTTC
TRBJ2-2 | - | TRBV6-6 | once | CASRNPRPGELFF | TGTGCCAGCAGAAACCCCAGGCCCGGGGAGCTGTTTTTT
TRBJ2-7 | - | TRBV2 | once | CASIGVLSTYEQYF | TGTGCCAGCATAGGCGTCCTTTCGACCTACGAGCAGTACTTC
TRBJ2-7 | TRBD1 | TRBV7-9 | - | CASSLGVGTDLYEQYF | TGTGCCAGCAGCTTAGGCGTTGGGACAGACCTCTACGAGCAGTACTTC
TRBJ1-2 | - | TRBV4-1 | - | CASSQFYQPRGDNYGYTF | TGCGCCAGCAGCCAGTTTTATCAACCCAGGGGCGATAACTATGGCTACACCTTC
TRBJ2-3 | - | TRBV19 | - | CASSISDTQYF | TGTGCCAGTAGTATTTCAGATACGCAGTATTTT
TRBJ1-1 | TRBD1 | TRBV14 | - | CASSQESRGRMAEAFF | TGTGCCAGCAGCCAAGAATCCAGGGGGAGAATGGCTGAAGCTTTCTTT
TRBJ1-5 | - | TRBV5-6 | - | CASSFQGRQPQHF | TGTGCCAGCAGCTTCCAGGGAAGACAGCCCCAGCATTTT
TRBJ1-1 | - | TRBV10-3 | - | CAISELTGVNTEAFF | TGTGCCATCAGTGAATTAACAGGAGTAAACACTGAAGCTTTCTTT
TRBJ2-5 | TRBD1 | TRBV11-2 | - | CASSFSPGQGLETQYF | TGTGCCAGCAGCTTCAGCCCGGGACAGGGGTTGGAGACCCAGTACTTC
TRBJ2-5 | - | TRBV27 | - | CASSPRGLGRETQYF | TGTGCCAGCAGTCCCCGTGGTTTGGGTAGGGAGACCCAGTACTTC
TRBJ2-2 | TRBD2 | TRBV11-2 | - | CASSGRSGATGELFF | TGTGCCAGCAGCGGTCGGAGCGGGGCCACCGGGGAGCTGTTTTTT
TRBJ2-3 | - | TRBV5-1 | - | CASSLGRELRTDTQYF | TGCGCCAGCAGCTTGGGGCGGGAACTACGCACAGATACGCAGTATTTT
TRBJ2-7 | TRBD2 | TRBV9 | - | CASSVAASGSFSEQYF | TGTGCCAGCAGCGTAGCGGCTAGCGGGAGCTTTTCCGAGCAGTACTTC